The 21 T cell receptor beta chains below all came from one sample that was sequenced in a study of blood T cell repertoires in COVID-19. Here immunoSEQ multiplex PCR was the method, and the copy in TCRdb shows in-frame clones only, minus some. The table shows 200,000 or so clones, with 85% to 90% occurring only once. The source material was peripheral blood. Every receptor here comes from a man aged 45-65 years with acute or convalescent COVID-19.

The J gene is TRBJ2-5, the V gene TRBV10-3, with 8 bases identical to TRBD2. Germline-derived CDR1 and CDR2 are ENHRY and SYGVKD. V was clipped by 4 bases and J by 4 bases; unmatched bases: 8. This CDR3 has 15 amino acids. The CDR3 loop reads CAISGSPGGAETQYF. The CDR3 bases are TGTGCCATCAGTGGGTCCCCCGGGGGGGCAGAGACCCAGTACTTC.

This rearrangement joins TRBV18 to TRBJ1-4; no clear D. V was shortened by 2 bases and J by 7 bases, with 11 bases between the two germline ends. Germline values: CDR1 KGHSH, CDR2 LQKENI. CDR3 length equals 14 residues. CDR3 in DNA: TGTGCCAGCTCACCAAGCCAGGCCGTTGAAAAACTGTTTTTT. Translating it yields CASSPSQAVEKLFF.

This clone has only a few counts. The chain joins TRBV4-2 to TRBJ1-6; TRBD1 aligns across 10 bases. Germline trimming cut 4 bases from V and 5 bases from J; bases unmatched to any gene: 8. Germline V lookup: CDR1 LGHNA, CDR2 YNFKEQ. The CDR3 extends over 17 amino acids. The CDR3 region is CASSLRATGGDNSPLHF. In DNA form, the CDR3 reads TGTGCCAGCAGCCTCCGGGCGACAGGGGGCGATAATTCACCCCTCCACTTT.

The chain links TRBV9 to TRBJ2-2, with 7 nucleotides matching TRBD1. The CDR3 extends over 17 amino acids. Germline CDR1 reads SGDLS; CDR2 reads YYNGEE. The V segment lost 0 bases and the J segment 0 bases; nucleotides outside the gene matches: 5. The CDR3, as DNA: TGTGCCAGCAGCGTAGCCGAGGGGGCGGCGAACACCGGGGAGCTGTTTTTT. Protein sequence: CASSVAEGAANTGELFF.

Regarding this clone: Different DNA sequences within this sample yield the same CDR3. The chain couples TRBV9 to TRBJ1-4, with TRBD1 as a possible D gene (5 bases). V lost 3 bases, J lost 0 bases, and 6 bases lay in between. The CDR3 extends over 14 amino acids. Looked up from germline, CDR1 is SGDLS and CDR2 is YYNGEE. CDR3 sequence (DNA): TGTGCCAGCAGCGCGACAGCAACTAATGAAAAACTGTTTTTT. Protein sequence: CASSATATNEKLFF.

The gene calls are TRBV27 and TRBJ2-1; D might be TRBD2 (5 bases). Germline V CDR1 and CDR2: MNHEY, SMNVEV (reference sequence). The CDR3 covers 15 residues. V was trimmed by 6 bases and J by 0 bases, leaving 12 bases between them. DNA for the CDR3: TGTGCCAGCAGCCTAGACTATTCCTCCTACAATGAGCAGTTCTTC. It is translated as CASSLDYSSYNEQFF.

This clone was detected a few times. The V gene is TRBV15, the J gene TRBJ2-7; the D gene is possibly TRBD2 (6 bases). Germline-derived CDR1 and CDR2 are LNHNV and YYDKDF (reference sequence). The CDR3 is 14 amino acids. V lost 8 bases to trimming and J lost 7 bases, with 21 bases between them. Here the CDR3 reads CATSGTATLGEQYF. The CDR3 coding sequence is TGTGCCACCTCTGGGACTGCAACCTTGGGGGAGCAGTACTTC.

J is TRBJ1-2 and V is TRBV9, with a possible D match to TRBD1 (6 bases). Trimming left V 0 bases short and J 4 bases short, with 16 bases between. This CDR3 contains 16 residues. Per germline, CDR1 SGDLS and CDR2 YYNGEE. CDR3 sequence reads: CASSVVGGRGSYGYTF. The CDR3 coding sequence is TGTGCCAGCAGCGTAGTCGGAGGCAGGGGATCCTATGGCTACACCTTC. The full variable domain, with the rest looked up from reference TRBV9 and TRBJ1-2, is DSGVTQTPKHLITATGQRVTLRCSPRSGDLSVYWYQQSLDQGLQFLIQYYNGEERAKGNILERFSAQQFPDLHSELNLSSLELGDSALYFCASSVVGGRGSYGYTFGSGTRLTVV.

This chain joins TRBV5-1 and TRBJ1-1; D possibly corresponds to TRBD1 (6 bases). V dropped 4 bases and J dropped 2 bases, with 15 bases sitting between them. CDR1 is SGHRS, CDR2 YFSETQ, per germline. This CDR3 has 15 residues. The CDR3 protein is CASSPEGGVNTEAFF. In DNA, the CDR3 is TGCGCCAGCAGCCCGGAGGGGGGGGTAAACACTGAAGCTTTCTTT.

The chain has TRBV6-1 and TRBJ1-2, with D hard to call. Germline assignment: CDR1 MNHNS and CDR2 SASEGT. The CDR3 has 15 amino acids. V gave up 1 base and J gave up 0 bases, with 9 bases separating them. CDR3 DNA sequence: TGTGCCAGCAGTGAAGGAGTGGGAGCTAACTATGGCTACACCTTC. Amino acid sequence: CASSEGVGANYGYTF.

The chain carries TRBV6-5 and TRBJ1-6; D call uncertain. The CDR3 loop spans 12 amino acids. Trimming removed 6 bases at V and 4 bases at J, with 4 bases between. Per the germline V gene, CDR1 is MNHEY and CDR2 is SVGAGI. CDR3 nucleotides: TGTGCCAGCAGACAGTATAATTCACCCCTCCACTTT. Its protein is CASRQYNSPLHF.

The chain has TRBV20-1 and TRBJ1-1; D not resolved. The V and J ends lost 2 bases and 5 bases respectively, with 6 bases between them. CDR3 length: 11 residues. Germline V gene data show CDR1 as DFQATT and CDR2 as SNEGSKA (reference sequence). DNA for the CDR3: TGCAGTGCTAGAACAGCAACTGAAGCTTTCTTT. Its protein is CSARTATEAFF.

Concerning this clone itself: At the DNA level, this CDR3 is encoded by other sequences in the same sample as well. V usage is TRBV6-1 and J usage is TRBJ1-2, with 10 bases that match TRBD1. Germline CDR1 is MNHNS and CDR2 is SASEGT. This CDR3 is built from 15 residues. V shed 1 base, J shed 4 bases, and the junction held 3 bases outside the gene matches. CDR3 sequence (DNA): TGTGCCAGCAGTGAAGGGACAGGGGGTGGCTATGGCTACACCTTC. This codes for CASSEGTGGGYGYTF.

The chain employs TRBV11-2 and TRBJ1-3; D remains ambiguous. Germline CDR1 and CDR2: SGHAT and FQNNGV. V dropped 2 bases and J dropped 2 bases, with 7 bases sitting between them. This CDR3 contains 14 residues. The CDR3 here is CASSLFTPGNTIYF. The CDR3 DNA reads TGTGCCAGCAGCTTATTCACTCCTGGAAACACCATATATTTT.

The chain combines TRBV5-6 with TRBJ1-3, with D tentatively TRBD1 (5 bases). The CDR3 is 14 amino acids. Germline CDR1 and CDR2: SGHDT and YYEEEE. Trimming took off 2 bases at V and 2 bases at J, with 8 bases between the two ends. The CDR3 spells CASSLRGTGNTIYF. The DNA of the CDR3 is TGTGCCAGCAGCTTACGGGGGACTGGAAACACCATATATTTT.

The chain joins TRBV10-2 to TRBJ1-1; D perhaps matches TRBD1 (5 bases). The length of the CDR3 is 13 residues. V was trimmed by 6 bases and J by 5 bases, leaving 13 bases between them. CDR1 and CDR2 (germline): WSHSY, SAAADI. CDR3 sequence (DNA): TGCGCCAGCAGGCAGGGTGAAAGGACTGAAGCTTTCTTT. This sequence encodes CASRQGERTEAFF.

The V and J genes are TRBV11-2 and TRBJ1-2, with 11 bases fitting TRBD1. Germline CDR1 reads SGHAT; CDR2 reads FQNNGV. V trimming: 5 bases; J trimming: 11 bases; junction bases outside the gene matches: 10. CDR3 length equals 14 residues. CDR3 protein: CASSAPGQGVGYTF. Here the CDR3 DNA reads TGTGCCAGCAGCGCTCCGGGACAGGGGGTAGGGTACACCTTC.

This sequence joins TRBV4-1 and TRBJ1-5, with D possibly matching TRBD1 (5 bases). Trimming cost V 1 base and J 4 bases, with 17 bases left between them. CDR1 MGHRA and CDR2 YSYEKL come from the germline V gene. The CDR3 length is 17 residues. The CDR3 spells CASSQGGVAGLNQPQHF. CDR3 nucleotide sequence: TGCGCCAGCAGCCAAGGGGGGGTGGCAGGGTTGAATCAGCCCCAGCATTTT.

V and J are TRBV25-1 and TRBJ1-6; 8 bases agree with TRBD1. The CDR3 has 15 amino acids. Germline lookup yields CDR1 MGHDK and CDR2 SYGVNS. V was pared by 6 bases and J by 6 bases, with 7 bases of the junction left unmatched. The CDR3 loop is CASSGRTGLNSPLHF. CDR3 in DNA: TGTGCCAGCAGCGGGAGGACAGGGCTTAATTCACCCCTCCACTTT.

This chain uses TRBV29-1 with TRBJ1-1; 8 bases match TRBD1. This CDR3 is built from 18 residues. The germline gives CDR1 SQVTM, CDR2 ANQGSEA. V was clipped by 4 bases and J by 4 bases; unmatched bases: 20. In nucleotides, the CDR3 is TGCAGCGTTGTTCATTCTTTCCGCGACAGGGGCGGTGGCACTGAAGCTTTCTTT. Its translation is CSVVHSFRDRGGGTEAFF. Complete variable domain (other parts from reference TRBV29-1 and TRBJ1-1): SAVISQKPSRDICQRGTSLTIQCQVDSQVTMMFWYRQQPGQSLTLIATANQGSEATYESGFVIDKFPISRPNLTFSTLTVSNMSPEDSSIYLCSVVHSFRDRGGGTEAFFGQGTRLTVV.

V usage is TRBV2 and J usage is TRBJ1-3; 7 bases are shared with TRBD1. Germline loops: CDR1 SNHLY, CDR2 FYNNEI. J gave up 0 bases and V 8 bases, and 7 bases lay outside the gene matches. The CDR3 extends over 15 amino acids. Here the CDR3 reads CASAQQGNSGNTIYF. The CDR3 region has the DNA TGTGCCAGCGCACAACAGGGGAACTCTGGAAACACCATATATTTT.